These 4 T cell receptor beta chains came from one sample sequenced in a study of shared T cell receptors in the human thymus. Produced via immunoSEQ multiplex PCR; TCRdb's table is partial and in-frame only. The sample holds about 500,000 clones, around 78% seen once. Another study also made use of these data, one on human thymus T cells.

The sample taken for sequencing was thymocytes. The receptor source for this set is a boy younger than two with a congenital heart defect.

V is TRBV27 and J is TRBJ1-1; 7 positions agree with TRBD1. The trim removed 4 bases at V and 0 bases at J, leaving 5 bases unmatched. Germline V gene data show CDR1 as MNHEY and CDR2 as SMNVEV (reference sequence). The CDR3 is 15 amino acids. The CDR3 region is CASSYRDSMNTEAFF. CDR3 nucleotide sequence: TGTGCCAGCAGTTACCGGGACAGCATGAACACTGAAGCTTTCTTT.

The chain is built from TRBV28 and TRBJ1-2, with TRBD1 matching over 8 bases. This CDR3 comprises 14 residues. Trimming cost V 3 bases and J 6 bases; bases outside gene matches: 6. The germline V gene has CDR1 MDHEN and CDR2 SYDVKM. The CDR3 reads CASSLATGVHGYTF. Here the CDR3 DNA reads TGTGCCAGCAGTTTGGCGACAGGGGTTCATGGCTACACCTTC.

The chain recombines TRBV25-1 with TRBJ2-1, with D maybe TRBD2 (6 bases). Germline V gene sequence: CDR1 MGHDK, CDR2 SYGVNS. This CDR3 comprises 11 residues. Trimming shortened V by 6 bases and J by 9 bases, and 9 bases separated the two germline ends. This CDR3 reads CASRDYGEQFF. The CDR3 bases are TGTGCCAGCAGGGACTACGGTGAGCAGTTCTTC. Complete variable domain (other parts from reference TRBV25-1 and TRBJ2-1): EADIYQTPRYLVIGTGKKITLECSQTMGHDKMYWYQQDPGMELHLIHYSYGVNSTEKGDLSSESTVSRIRTEHFPLTLESARPSHTSQYLCASRDYGEQFFGPGTRLTVL.

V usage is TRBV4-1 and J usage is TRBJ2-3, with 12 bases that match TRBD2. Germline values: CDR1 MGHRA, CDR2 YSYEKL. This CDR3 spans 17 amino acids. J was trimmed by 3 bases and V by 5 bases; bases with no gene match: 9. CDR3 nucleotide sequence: TGCGCCAGCAGCACTCAACCCGGGACTAGCGGGACAGATACGCAGTATTTT. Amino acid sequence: CASSTQPGTSGTDTQYF.